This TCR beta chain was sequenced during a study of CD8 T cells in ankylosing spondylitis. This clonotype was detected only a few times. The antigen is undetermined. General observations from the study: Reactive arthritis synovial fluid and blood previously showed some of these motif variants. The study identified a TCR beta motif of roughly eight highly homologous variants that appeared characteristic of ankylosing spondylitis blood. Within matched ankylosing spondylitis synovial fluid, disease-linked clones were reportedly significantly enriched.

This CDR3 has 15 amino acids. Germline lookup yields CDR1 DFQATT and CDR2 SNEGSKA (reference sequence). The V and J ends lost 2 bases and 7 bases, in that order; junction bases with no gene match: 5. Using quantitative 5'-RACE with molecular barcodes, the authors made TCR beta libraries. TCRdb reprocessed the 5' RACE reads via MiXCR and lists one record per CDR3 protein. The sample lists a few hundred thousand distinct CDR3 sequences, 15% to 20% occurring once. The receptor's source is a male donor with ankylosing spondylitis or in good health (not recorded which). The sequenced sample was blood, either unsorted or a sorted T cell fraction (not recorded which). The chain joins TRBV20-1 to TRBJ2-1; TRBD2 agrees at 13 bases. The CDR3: CSARPTSGRRNEQFF. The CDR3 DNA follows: TGCAGTGCTAGACCGACTAGCGGGAGGCGTAATGAGCAGTTCTTC.